This TCR beta chain was sequenced in a study of identical twins. TCRdb analysed the 5' RACE reads with MiXCR anew, one entry per CDR3 protein. Here the sample spans over 600,000 distinct CDR3 sequences, 20% to 25% being singletons. This CDR3 region has 15 residues. The germline gives CDR1 LNHNV, CDR2 YYDKDF (reference sequence). The J segment lost 0 bases and the V segment lost 0 bases, leaving 2 bases of the junction unmatched. Ten or more counts support this clonotype. Its target is unknown. Study-level points and caveats: Without tracking the same donors, conclusions rested on cross-sectional statistical analysis.

These data are also associated with another study on T cells expressing NK-cell markers. That paper notes: Only alpha-beta TCR T cells were sorted in several experiments, using an anti-gamma-delta TCR antibody. The share of CD8+ T cells held by dominant NKG2C+ clonotypes was roughly 1.0-8% in several donors. Among four donors, these clonotypes also ranked first in the CD3+CD56-NKG2C+ fraction.

The sequenced material came from PBMCs. This receptor was identified in a woman under 30 in good health. The chain combines TRBV15 with TRBJ2-7; 7 bases are a match to TRBD1. In DNA, the CDR3 is TGTGCCACCAGCAGAGAATCAGGGGGCTCCTACGAGCAGTACTTC. Protein product: CATSRESGGSYEQYF. The variable domain in full, with the rest retrieved from reference TRBV15 and TRBJ2-7, is DAMVIQNPRYQVTQFGKPVTLSCSQTLNHNVMYWYQQKSSQAPKLLFHYYDKDFNNEADTPDNFQSRRPNTSFCFLDIRSPGLGDTAMYLCATSRESGGSYEQYFGPGTRLTVT.